Listed below are T cell receptor beta chains from one sample, sequenced in a study of blood T cell repertoires in COVID-19. Sequencing was performed with immunoSEQ multiplex PCR; in TCRdb, only in-frame clones are kept and a portion is missing. Found here are under 200,000 clones, about 89% of them singletons; the top ten hold nearly 2.5%. The sample consisted of peripheral blood. These receptors came from a man between 40 and 49 years old with active or convalescent COVID-19. CDR3s include the opening cysteine and the closing phenylalanine or tryptophan. A D gene is named only where the DNA matches it firmly. The size of a clone is reported for some rows only, either as once, few or many, or as a class for expanded clones.

J: TRBJ1-1; D: -; size: few; V: TRBV5-6; DNA: TGTGCCAGCAGCTATAGCAGGGTAATGAACACTGAAGCTTTCTTT; CDR3: CASSYSRVMNTEAFF
J: TRBJ1-1; D: -; size: -; V: TRBV5-1; DNA: TGCGCCAGCAGCTTTTCTCTGGCCAGTGAAGCTTTCTTT; CDR3: CASSFSLASEAFF
J: TRBJ1-6; D: TRBD1; size: -; V: TRBV18; DNA: TGTGCCAGCTCACCGAGAGGGGGCGATTCACCCCTCCACTTT; CDR3: CASSPRGGDSPLHF
J: TRBJ1-1; D: -; size: -; V: TRBV30; DNA: TGTGCCTGGCTCAATGTACAGGGAAGGAACACTGAAGCTTTCTTT; CDR3: CAWLNVQGRNTEAFF
J: TRBJ2-7; D: TRBD1; size: -; V: TRBV10-1; DNA: TGCGCCAGCAGTGAGGGGACAGGGATCTCCTACGAGCAGTACTTC; CDR3: CASSEGTGISYEQYF
J: TRBJ2-3; D: TRBD1; size: -; V: TRBV6-4; DNA: TGTGCCAGCAGTGACGGACAGGGTAGCACAGATACGCAGTATTTT; CDR3: CASSDGQGSTDTQYF
J: TRBJ1-5; D: TRBD1; size: once; V: TRBV7-8; DNA: TGTGCCAGCAGCTCGAAGACAGGGGGTGGCAATCAGCCCCAGCATTTT; CDR3: CASSSKTGGGNQPQHF
J: TRBJ1-1; D: -; size: once; V: TRBV28; DNA: TGTGCCAGCAGTGTGACACACCCTGAAGCTTTCTTT; CDR3: CASSVTHPEAFF
J: TRBJ2-5; D: TRBD1; size: -; V: TRBV2; DNA: TGTGCCAGCGGAAGGGACAGAGAAGAGACCCAGTACTTC; CDR3: CASGRDREETQYF
J: TRBJ2-3; D: -; size: few; V: TRBV5-6; DNA: TGTGCCAGCAGCTATCCTAGCACAGATACGCAGTATTTT; CDR3: CASSYPSTDTQYF
J: TRBJ1-2; D: TRBD1; size: -; V: TRBV6-5; DNA: TGTGCCAGCAGTCGGACAGGCCGTAACTATGGCTACACCTTC; CDR3: CASSRTGRNYGYTF
J: TRBJ1-5; D: -; size: -; V: TRBV6-5; DNA: TGTGCCAGCAGTCATCATAGGGGGTGGGATCAGCCCCAGCATTTT; CDR3: CASSHHRGWDQPQHF
J: TRBJ1-2; D: TRBD1; size: -; V: TRBV6-5; DNA: TGTGCCAGCGCCACCGGGACAGGGGGCGGTTATGGCTACACCTTC; CDR3: CASATGTGGGYGYTF
J: TRBJ1-5; D: TRBD1; size: -; V: TRBV9; DNA: TGTGCCAGCAGCGCCAGACAGGGTGGTCAGCCCCAGCATTTT; CDR3: CASSARQGGQPQHF
J: TRBJ2-7; D: -; size: once; V: TRBV5-5; DNA: TGTGCCAGCAGCAGACGACAGTCTCCTCAAGAGCAGTACTTC; CDR3: CASSRRQSPQEQYF
J: TRBJ1-4; D: -; size: -; V: TRBV7-6; DNA: TGTGCCAGCAGCCCGGAACAGGGTTTCCAAGGGACTAATGAAAAACTGTTTTTT; CDR3: CASSPEQGFQGTNEKLFF
J: TRBJ1-3; D: -; size: -; V: TRBV30; DNA: TGTGCCTGGAGTCCTGTACATGCTGGAAACACCATATATTTT; CDR3: CAWSPVHAGNTIYF
J: TRBJ2-6; D: -; size: -; V: TRBV12-5; DNA: TGTGCTAGTGGTTTCAGTCAGTTTGCTGGGGCCAACGTCCTGACTTTC; CDR3: CASGFSQFAGANVLTF
J: TRBJ2-1; D: -; size: -; V: TRBV19; DNA: TGTGCCAGTAGTATATCCGGCTTCACTAGCAATGAGCAGTTCTTC; CDR3: CASSISGFTSNEQFF
J: TRBJ1-1; D: TRBD1; size: -; V: TRBV5-1; DNA: TGCGCCAGCAGCTTGGACAGGGGGAACACTGAAGCTTTCTTT; CDR3: CASSLDRGNTEAFF
J: TRBJ1-2; D: -; size: -; V: TRBV27; DNA: TGTGCCAGCAGTTTCACACAGGGCCGGGGCTACACCTTC; CDR3: CASSFTQGRGYTF
J: TRBJ2-5; D: -; size: -; V: TRBV5-8; DNA: TGTGCCAGCAGCTTGGTCGGAGTAGAGACCCAGTACTTC; CDR3: CASSLVGVETQYF
J: TRBJ1-5; D: TRBD1; size: -; V: TRBV28; DNA: TGTGCCAGCAGAAGAGGACAGGACAATCAGCCCCAGCATTTT; CDR3: CASRRGQDNQPQHF
J: TRBJ1-1; D: TRBD1; size: once; V: TRBV28; DNA: TGTGCCAGCAGCCACCCACTCAGACAGGGTTGGAACACTGAAGCTTTCTTT; CDR3: CASSHPLRQGWNTEAFF
J: TRBJ1-2; D: -; size: -; V: TRBV6-5; DNA: TGTGCCAGCAGTTACCTACAGGGTGGCGGCTACACCTTC; CDR3: CASSYLQGGGYTF
J: TRBJ2-5; D: TRBD1; size: -; V: TRBV5-1; DNA: TGCGCCAGCAGCTTCAGTAACAGGGGAGAGACCCAGTACTTC; CDR3: CASSFSNRGETQYF
J: TRBJ2-3; D: -; size: -; V: TRBV30; DNA: TGTGCCTGGGGGGGCGGGGTTGCAGATACGCAGTATTTT; CDR3: CAWGGGVADTQYF
J: TRBJ1-5; D: -; size: few; V: TRBV2; DNA: TGTGCCAGCAGCGCTGGGCAACGCGTTCAGCCCCAGCATTTT; CDR3: CASSAGQRVQPQHF
J: TRBJ2-1; D: -; size: -; V: TRBV30; DNA: TGTGCCTGGATCCAGGGTGGGGATGAGCAGTTCTTC; CDR3: CAWIQGGDEQFF
J: TRBJ1-3; D: -; size: -; V: TRBV5-4; DNA: TGTGCCAGCAGCTCCCAGGGGGGAAACACCATATATTTT; CDR3: CASSSQGGNTIYF
J: TRBJ2-1; D: TRBD2; size: -; V: TRBV9; DNA: TGTGCCAGCAGCGTAGAAGCGGGGGGGCGCAATGAGCAGTTCTTC; CDR3: CASSVEAGGRNEQFF
J: TRBJ2-7; D: TRBD1; size: -; V: TRBV7-2; DNA: TGTGCCAGCAGCCCCGGGACAGGGGAGTACGAGCAGTACTTC; CDR3: CASSPGTGEYEQYF
J: TRBJ2-7; D: -; size: -; V: TRBV7-8; DNA: TGTGCCAGCAGCTTCCCGGTCACCCGCGGCGGGGGCAACTCCTACGAGCAGTACTTC; CDR3: CASSFPVTRGGGNSYEQYF
J: TRBJ1-2; D: TRBD1; size: -; V: TRBV27; DNA: TGTGCCAGCAGCCTTTCCGGGACAGGGGCCTATGGCTACACCTTC; CDR3: CASSLSGTGAYGYTF
J: TRBJ1-1; D: -; size: -; V: TRBV7-8; DNA: TGTGCCAGCAGCCCCCGCTCGCAGGCACTTGACACTGAAGCTTTCTTT; CDR3: CASSPRSQALDTEAFF
J: TRBJ2-5; D: -; size: -; V: TRBV28; DNA: TGTGCCAGCAGTCCCGGCCCGGGGACCCAGTACTTC; CDR3: CASSPGPGTQYF
J: TRBJ2-2; D: TRBD2; size: -; V: TRBV9; DNA: TGTGCCAGCAGCGCCCGTAGCGGGGGGGCCTTCGGGGAGCTGTTTTTT; CDR3: CASSARSGGAFGELFF
J: TRBJ1-2; D: -; size: -; V: TRBV27; DNA: TGTGCCAGCAGTTTAGCCCGAGAATATGGCTACACCTTC; CDR3: CASSLAREYGYTF
J: TRBJ1-1; D: -; size: -; V: TRBV5-4; DNA: TGTGCCAGCAGCTTGGGGGCCAGAGACACTGAAGCTTTCTTT; CDR3: CASSLGARDTEAFF
J: TRBJ1-2; D: -; size: -; V: TRBV5-1; DNA: TGCGCCAGCAGCTTGGAGGCGATTCGAGGCTATGGCTACACCTTC; CDR3: CASSLEAIRGYGYTF
J: TRBJ2-7; D: TRBD2; size: -; V: TRBV7-8; DNA: TGTGCCAGCAGCTTAACGGGGGGGACCTACGAGCAGTACTTC; CDR3: CASSLTGGTYEQYF
J: TRBJ2-2; D: -; size: -; V: TRBV11-2; DNA: TGTGCCAGCAGCTTAGCCGGGACCGGGGAGCTGTTTTTT; CDR3: CASSLAGTGELFF
J: TRBJ1-1; D: -; size: -; V: TRBV5-6; DNA: TGTGCCAGCAGCTTCGGGAACACTGAAGCTTTCTTT; CDR3: CASSFGNTEAFF
J: TRBJ1-5; D: -; size: -; V: TRBV18; DNA: TGTGCCAGCTCACGAACCGGGACACCAGACAAGCCCCAGCATTTT; CDR3: CASSRTGTPDKPQHF
J: TRBJ1-2; D: TRBD1; size: -; V: TRBV5-4; DNA: TGTGCCAGCAGCCTGGGACAGGGGGCGCGGAACTATGGCTACACCTTC; CDR3: CASSLGQGARNYGYTF
J: TRBJ1-1; D: -; size: -; V: TRBV2; DNA: TGTGCCAGCATACGGGGGACTGAAGCTTTCTTT; CDR3: CASIRGTEAFF